Sequencing of this T cell receptor (beta chain) was carried out in a study of cytomegalovirus exposure and HLA in healthy donors. Across the study: As released early, the data held 85 million to 95 million unique TCRs from HLA-typed donors.

Likely unrecorded immune exposures existed in these nominally healthy donors. With 0 bases clipped from V and 2 bases from J, the junction kept 9 bases outside the gene matches. The germline gives CDR1 LNHNV, CDR2 YYDKDF (reference sequence). This CDR3 region has 17 residues. The PCR contained 60 Vbeta and 13 Jbeta primers. Original processing notes: A later analysis counted around 80 million unique TCR beta chains, 9.5 million to 12 million shared. Clones were read by immunoSEQ multiplex PCR, and TCRdb kept only the in-frame ones, dropping some. D and trimming were read from the DNA, whereas the V and J calls and clone size are those reported in that table. The sample carries hundreds of thousands of clones, about 77% recorded once. This clone has more than one count but fewer than ten.

The receptor comes from a boy between 10 and 17 years old in good health and CMV-seronegative. The J gene is TRBJ1-2, the V gene TRBV15; 7 positions agree with TRBD1. Sequenced sample: PBMCs. The CDR3 region is CATSRETGRSHNYGYTF. The DNA of the CDR3 is TGTGCCACCAGCAGAGAGACAGGGAGGAGCCACAACTATGGCTACACCTTC. The full variable domain, completed using reference TRBV15 and TRBJ1-2, is DAMVIQNPRYQVTQFGKPVTLSCSQTLNHNVMYWYQQKSSQAPKLLFHYYDKDFNNEADTPDNFQSRRPNTSFCFLDIRSPGLGDTAMYLCATSRETGRSHNYGYTFGSGTRLTVV.